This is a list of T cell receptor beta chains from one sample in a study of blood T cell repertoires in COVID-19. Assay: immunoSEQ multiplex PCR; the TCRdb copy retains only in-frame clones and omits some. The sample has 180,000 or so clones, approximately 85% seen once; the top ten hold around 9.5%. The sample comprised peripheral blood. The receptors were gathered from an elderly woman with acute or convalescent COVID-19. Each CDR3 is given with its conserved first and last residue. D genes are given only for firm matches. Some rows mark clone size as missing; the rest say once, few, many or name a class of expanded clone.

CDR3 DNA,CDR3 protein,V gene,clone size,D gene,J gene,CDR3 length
TGTGCCAGCAGCCAAGATCAGGGGTACAGGGGGTATGGAAACACCATATATTTT,CASSQDQGYRGYGNTIYF,TRBV4-2,NA,TRBD1,TRBJ1-3,18
TGTGCCAGCAGTCCACTGGGAAACACCATATATTTT,CASSPLGNTIYF,TRBV12-3/TRBV12-4,NA,NA,TRBJ1-3,12
TGTGCCAGCAGCCCCCCCGACAGGGGAAGCACAGATACGCAGTATTTT,CASSPPDRGSTDTQYF,TRBV6-2/TRBV6-3,once,TRBD1,TRBJ2-3,16
TGTGCCAGTAGTATTTTGGGACCGGCGGGAGGGCCTGAGACCCAGTACTTC,CASSILGPAGGPETQYF,TRBV19,NA,TRBD2,TRBJ2-5,17
TGCAGCGTTCAAACCGGGACAGGGACCGGGGAGCTGTTTTTT,CSVQTGTGTGELFF,TRBV29-1,NA,TRBD1,TRBJ2-2,14
TGTGCCAGCAGTACCGACAGGCAAGGGACCCAGTACTTC,CASSTDRQGTQYF,TRBV12-3/TRBV12-4,NA,NA,TRBJ2-5,13
TGTGCCAGTAGTAGCGGGACAGGGTGGTTCTATGGCTACACCTTC,CASSSGTGWFYGYTF,TRBV19,once,TRBD1,TRBJ1-2,15
TGTGCCAGCAGCGGAGAGGCGGGCGCAGACTATGGCTACACCTTC,CASSGEAGADYGYTF,TRBV21-1,NA,NA,TRBJ1-2,15
TGCGCCAGCAGCCCCCGGGGTATCGACGAGCAGTACTTC,CASSPRGIDEQYF,TRBV5-1,NA,NA,TRBJ2-7,13
TGTGCCAGCAGCTTAGCGCGGCCAGGGAATTCACCCCTCCACTTT,CASSLARPGNSPLHF,TRBV7-6,NA,NA,TRBJ1-6,15
TGTGCCAGTAGTATAGAGACTTCTACTTACGGGGAGACCCAGTACTTC,CASSIETSTYGETQYF,TRBV19,NA,NA,TRBJ2-5,16
TGTGCCAGCAGTGAGTTGACAGGGGATAATTCACCCCTCCACTTT,CASSELTGDNSPLHF,TRBV25-1,once,TRBD1,TRBJ1-6,15
TGTGCCAGCAGCAGCCGGTCCGGGGACAGGACCGGGGAGCTGTTTTTT,CASSSRSGDRTGELFF,TRBV21-1,NA,NA,TRBJ2-2,16
TGTGCCAGCAGACGACGACAGAGAGGACCCCAGCATTTT,CASRRRQRGPQHF,TRBV5-8,NA,NA,TRBJ1-5,13
TGTGCCATTGGACTAGCGGGGGGCGACAATGAGCAGTTCTTC,CAIGLAGGDNEQFF,TRBV10-3,NA,TRBD2,TRBJ2-1,14
TGTGCCAGTAGTCGGACTAGCGGGACGTACAATGAGCAGTTCTTC,CASSRTSGTYNEQFF,TRBV19,once,TRBD2,TRBJ2-1,15
TGTGCCAGCAGCTCCGGTCTCGCTGACTATGGCTACACCTTC,CASSSGLADYGYTF,TRBV5-4,few,NA,TRBJ1-2,14
TGTGCCAGCAGCTTAGTCGGCGACAAGATCTACGAGCAGTACTTC,CASSLVGDKIYEQYF,TRBV7-2,NA,NA,TRBJ2-7,15
TGTGCCTGGAGTCTCTACACTGAAGCTTTCTTT,CAWSLYTEAFF,TRBV30,NA,NA,TRBJ1-1,11
TGTGCCAGCAGCCCAGGGGGTAGCGGGAGATGGGAGACCCAGTACTTC,CASSPGGSGRWETQYF,TRBV25-1,NA,TRBD2,TRBJ2-5,16
TGTGCCAGCAGCTTAGAGGCGGGTGAGCAGTTCTTC,CASSLEAGEQFF,TRBV7-8,NA,NA,TRBJ2-1,12
TGTGCCAGTAGCACTGCCGGGGGTTTTGCCTACGAGCAGTACTTC,CASSTAGGFAYEQYF,TRBV19,NA,NA,TRBJ2-7,15
TGTGCCAGCAGGACTTCAACAGGGACGGGTGAAGCTTTCTTT,CASRTSTGTGEAFF,TRBV2,NA,NA,TRBJ1-1,14
TGTGCCTGGAGTGTGTTGACAGGGGGAATCGGGGAGCTGTTTTTT,CAWSVLTGGIGELFF,TRBV30,NA,TRBD1,TRBJ2-2,15
TGTGCCAGCAGTTTATTTTCAGGGAGCAATCAGCCCCAGCATTTT,CASSLFSGSNQPQHF,TRBV28,NA,NA,TRBJ1-5,15
TGTGCCACCAGCCCCCTCGGTTCACCCCTCCACTTT,CATSPLGSPLHF,TRBV15,NA,NA,TRBJ1-6,12
TGTGCCAGCAGCCAGAAGTGGTTTTGGGTAGGGGGCATCGAGCAGTACTTC,CASSQKWFWVGGIEQYF,TRBV14,NA,TRBD1,TRBJ2-7,17
TGTGCCAGCAGCTTACGCGAACCGAGGACAGGGCGTGGGGAGCAGTTCTTC,CASSLREPRTGRGEQFF,TRBV7-9,NA,TRBD1,TRBJ2-1,17
TGTGCCAGCAGTTACTCAGCCAGGGCCACTGAAGCTTTCTTT,CASSYSARATEAFF,TRBV6-5,NA,NA,TRBJ1-1,14
TGTGCCAGCAGTTTATCGATAGGGGGACAGGGTTACGAGCAGTACTTC,CASSLSIGGQGYEQYF,TRBV27,NA,TRBD1,TRBJ2-7,16
TGTGCCAGCAGTGAAGTCCCAGGGGGCAGCGTTGCCTACGAGCAGTACTTC,CASSEVPGGSVAYEQYF,TRBV2,NA,TRBD1,TRBJ2-7,17
TGTGCCAGCAGTGAACCTGGACTAGCCATCTACAATGAGCAGTTCTTC,CASSEPGLAIYNEQFF,TRBV25-1,NA,TRBD2,TRBJ2-1,16
TGCGCCAGCAGCGGAGGTGGTAGTTTGTTCGAGCAGTACTTC,CASSGGGSLFEQYF,TRBV5-1,NA,NA,TRBJ2-7,14
TGCGCCAGCAGCACTACCGGGACTAGCGGGGGAATTTTTACAGATACGCAGTATTTT,CASSTTGTSGGIFTDTQYF,TRBV5-1,NA,TRBD2,TRBJ2-3,19
TGTGCCACCAGCAGAGATCGTTCAGAGGAACGTAAACTGTTTTTT,CATSRDRSEERKLFF,TRBV15,NA,NA,TRBJ1-4,15
TGCGCCAGCAGTCGAGACCCACAGGGGGAGGGTGGCTATGGCTACACCTTC,CASSRDPQGEGGYGYTF,TRBV5-1,few,TRBD1,TRBJ1-2,17
TGTGCCAGCAGCTTAGATCTCGGGGGGGCGACAGATACGCAGTATTTT,CASSLDLGGATDTQYF,TRBV11-2,NA,TRBD2,TRBJ2-3,16
TGTGCCAGCAGCGTAGGAGCTGGACTAGACCACCCTTTTCCTGAGCAGTACTTC,CASSVGAGLDHPFPEQYF,TRBV9,NA,TRBD2,TRBJ2-7,18
TGTGCCAGCAGGGGAAACAGGGGGCAGGGCACTGAAGCTTTCTTT,CASRGNRGQGTEAFF,TRBV6-5,NA,TRBD1,TRBJ1-1,15
TGTGCCAGCAGCTTGAGACATACTAGCTCCTACAATGAGCAGTTCTTC,CASSLRHTSSYNEQFF,TRBV11-2,once,NA,TRBJ2-1,16
TGTGCCAGTAATCCGGGACAGGGAAGCACCGGGGAGCTGTTTTTT,CASNPGQGSTGELFF,TRBV19,few,TRBD1,TRBJ2-2,15
TGTGCCAGTAGTCTCCGGGACAGGGAGGCGGTAGGCTACACCTTC,CASSLRDREAVGYTF,TRBV19,NA,TRBD1,TRBJ1-2,15
TGTGCCAGCAGGAGAGGACAGGTTGACATTCAGTACTTC,CASRRGQVDIQYF,TRBV12-3/TRBV12-4,NA,TRBD1,TRBJ2-4,13
TGTGCCGCTGGGGGCGGCTATGGCTACACCTTC,CAAGGGYGYTF,TRBV6-6,NA,NA,TRBJ1-2,11
TGTGCCAGCAGCGTAGAGGAGGGGACAGATACGCAGTATTTT,CASSVEEGTDTQYF,TRBV9,NA,NA,TRBJ2-3,14
TGTGCCATCAGTGCTCCGGGACAAGACACTGAAGCTTTCTTT,CAISAPGQDTEAFF,TRBV10-3,once,NA,TRBJ1-1,14
TGCAGCGTTGAAGGTGGTCCGGGACAGGGCCGGGGGCAGTACTTC,CSVEGGPGQGRGQYF,TRBV29-1,NA,TRBD1,TRBJ2-7,15
TGTGCCAGCAGCTCCGACAGGGAGTGGGATGGCTACACCTTC,CASSSDREWDGYTF,TRBV7-9,NA,TRBD1,TRBJ1-2,14
TGTGCCTGGAGACAGGGGGTGGTAGATACGCAGTATTTT,CAWRQGVVDTQYF,TRBV30,NA,TRBD1,TRBJ2-3,13
TGTGCCAGCTCACCACGGCAGGGGGTGGATGGCTACACCTTC,CASSPRQGVDGYTF,TRBV18,once,TRBD1,TRBJ1-2,14
TGTGCCAGCAGCCAAGGATTCCCTAGCGGGGGGTACAATGAGCAGTTCTTC,CASSQGFPSGGYNEQFF,TRBV3-1/TRBV3-2,NA,TRBD2,TRBJ2-1,17
TGTGCCAGCTCACGGTCCAGCGGGGGGGCCTTAGAGACCCAGTACTTC,CASSRSSGGALETQYF,TRBV18,NA,TRBD2,TRBJ2-5,16
TGTGCCAGCACCGATCCGGGACAGGGCTACACCTTC,CASTDPGQGYTF,TRBV6-5,NA,TRBD1,TRBJ1-2,12